This T cell receptor (beta chain) was sequenced during a study of metastatic and nonmetastatic thyroid tumors. For the study at large: Peripheral blood and tumor or nodule samples from malignant and benign thyroid patients were compared.

This clone was recorded at least ten times. Its target is unknown. Original methodology: Clinicopathological groups differed in CDR3, with these differences serving to build a distant-metastasis classifier for papillary thyroid cancer. TCRdb reanalyzed the PCR reads via MiXCR. The V and J calls here are based on TCRdb, not the publication. This sample has about 24,000 clones, with more than 20% found just once. Findings and limits, study-wide: As reported, TCR beta diversity in blood and tumor was significantly higher in malignant thyroid tumors than in benign nodules.

Germline CDR1 is LNHDA and CDR2 is SQIVND (reference sequence). The CDR3 covers 14 residues. V was shortened by 3 bases and J by 1 base, with 9 bases between the two germline ends. Nobody among the patients had been given any treatment before thyroid surgery. This TCR was sampled from a male donor with papillary thyroid cancer or a benign thyroid nodule (not recorded which). Some clones in this sample may be carry-over from other donors' samples. This chain joins TRBV19 and TRBJ1-2; D may be TRBD1 (5 bases). The specimen sequenced was tumor tissue. The CDR3 DNA reads as TGTGCCAGTAGTATCTGGGGCCGTAACTATGGCTACACCTTC. It yields the protein CASSIWGRNYGYTF. The full variable domain, rest sourced from reference TRBV19 and TRBJ1-2, is DGGITQSPKYLFRKEGQNVTLSCEQNLNHDAMYWYRQDPGQGLRLIYYSQIVNDFQKGDIAEGYSVSREKKESFPLTVTSAQKNPTAFYLCASSIWGRNYGYTFGSGTRLTVV.